This T cell receptor (beta chain) was found in a study of CD8 T cells in ankylosing spondylitis. Findings of the study overall: It was reported that disease-linked clones were significantly enriched in matched ankylosing spondylitis synovial fluid. Within peripheral blood, clones linked to disease were CD8+ and relatively rare. Apparently characteristic of ankylosing spondylitis blood was a TCR beta motif (under ten highly homologous variants). Previously reported in reactive arthritis synovial fluid and blood were some of the motif variants.

This CDR3 has 14 residues. V lost 6 bases and J lost 5, with 14 bases in between. CDR1 is DFQATT, CDR2 SNEGSKA, per germline (reference sequence). With molecular barcodes, quantitative 5'-RACE was used to make the TCR beta libraries. TCRdb analysed the 5' RACE reads with MiXCR anew, one entry per CDR3 protein. The table shows about 540,000 distinct CDR3 sequences, with approximately 12% occurring only once. As to this clonotype: Its antigen is unidentified.

This TCR came from a male donor with ankylosing spondylitis. Sequences were obtained from blood, either unsorted or a sorted T cell fraction (not recorded which). The chain is built from TRBV20-1 and TRBJ2-6; D possibly matches TRBD1 or TRBD2 (6 bases each). CDR3 sequence: CSAQRGARANVLTF. CDR3 sequence (DNA): TGCAGTGCCCAGAGGGGGGCGAGGGCCAACGTCCTGACTTTC.